What follows describes a single T cell receptor (beta chain). These data come from a study of blood T cell repertoires in COVID-19. From germline, CDR1 is MDHEN and CDR2 SYDVKM. CDR3 length: 14 amino acids. Deletions cut 2 bases from V and 0 bases from J, with 7 bases between. The repertoire was sequenced with immunoSEQ multiplex PCR; TCRdb's copy has only in-frame clones and lacks some. The profile covers under 150,000 clones, with 70% to 90% appearing a single time and 6.5% to 9.5% taken by the ten largest. The chain has TRBV28 and TRBJ2-5; D ambiguous. Sequenced input: peripheral blood. This receptor was obtained from a woman aged 60-75 years with COVID-19, enrolled during active disease. CDR3 DNA: TGTGCCAGCAGTTTAAGACGGGACCAAGAGACCCAGTACTTC. It is translated as CASSLRRDQETQYF.